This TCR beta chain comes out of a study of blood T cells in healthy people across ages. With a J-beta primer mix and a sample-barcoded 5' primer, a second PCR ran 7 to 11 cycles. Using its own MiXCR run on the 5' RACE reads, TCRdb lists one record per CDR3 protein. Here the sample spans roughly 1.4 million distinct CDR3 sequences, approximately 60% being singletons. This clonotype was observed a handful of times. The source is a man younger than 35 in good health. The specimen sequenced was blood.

The CDR3 nucleotides read TGCGCCAGCAGCCAACCGACAGGGGGCCTGAATGAGCAGTTCTTC. Its translation is CASSQPTGGLNEQFF. V is TRBV4-3 and J is TRBJ2-1, with 10 bases aligning to TRBD1. Germline V gene data show CDR1 as LGHNA and CDR2 as YSLEER. The CDR3 loop spans 15 amino acids. Losses at the gene ends were 2 bases for V and 7 bases for J; bases not matched to a gene: 5.